The 20 T cell receptor beta chains presented below share a single source sample, sequenced in a study of T cell repertoires in cytomegalovirus infection. Each CDR3 protein is one row after TCRdb ran MiXCR on the reads. The table records roughly 600,000 distinct CDR3 sequences, 20% to 25% of them present only once. Material for sequencing was CD8+ T cells from PBMCs. The source is a human donor in good health (CMV status not recorded). Some clones in this sample may be carry-over from other donors' samples.

There are many counts of this clonotype. The chain links TRBV6-6 to TRBJ2-3, with unresolved D. In germline, CDR1 is MNHNY, CDR2 SVGAGI (reference sequence). V gave up 2 bases and J gave up 2 bases, with 8 bases separating them. This CDR3 comprises 14 residues. The CDR3 DNA sequence: TGTGCCAGCAGTTACGTGGGATCCACAGATACGCAGTATTTT. The encoded protein is CASSYVGSTDTQYF.

V is TRBV6-1 and J is TRBJ1-5; possible D gene TRBD1, 6 bases. Germline V gene lookup returns CDR1 MNHNS and CDR2 SASEGT. Trimming stripped 5 bases from V and 11 bases from J, with 19 bases between. The CDR3 runs 14 residues. CDR3: CASSKQGTLGAQHF. The CDR3 coding sequence is TGTGCCAGCAGTAAACAGGGCACCTTAGGAGCCCAGCATTTT.

The chain links TRBV6-1 to TRBJ2-1, with 9 bases lining up with TRBD1. Germline CDR1 and CDR2: MNHNS and SASEGT. The ends lost 4 bases at V and 6 bases at J; junction bases unmatched: 4. This CDR3 contains 14 residues. The DNA for the CDR3 is TGTGCCAGCAGTGGACCGGGACAGGGCAATGAGCAGTTCTTC. Its translation is CASSGPGQGNEQFF.

CDR3 DNA sequence: TGTGCCAGCACCTTTGGCGCACACTCCAATGAGCAGTTCTTC. Protein: CASTFGAHSNEQFF. This chain uses TRBV12-3 or TRBV12-4 with TRBJ2-1; D is ambiguous. The CDR3 is 14 amino acids. V was pared by 7 bases and J by 6 bases, with 16 bases between.

This clonotype appeared many times. The CDR3 protein is CASSPLKGGRFNEQFF. CDR3 DNA: TGTGCCAGCAGTCCTCTAAAGGGGGGGCGGTTCAATGAGCAGTTCTTC. The chain combines TRBV6-2 or TRBV6-3 with TRBJ2-1; possibly TRBD2 for D (7 bases). V was pared by 5 bases and J by 6 bases, with 20 bases between. Germline CDR1 reads MNHEY; CDR2 reads SVGEGT. The CDR3 consists of 16 residues.

This clonotype was detected many times. CDR3 nucleotides: TGTGCCAGCAGTTCCGGGACAGCCTCGGAAGGCGAGCAGTACTTC. Translating it yields CASSSGTASEGEQYF. The chain couples TRBV25-1 to TRBJ2-7, with TRBD1 identical over 7 bases. Trimming removed 5 bases from V and 6 bases from J; junction bases left unmatched: 13. CDR1 is MGHDK, CDR2 SYGVNS, per germline. The CDR3 is 15 residues long.

The chain joins TRBV7-9 to TRBJ2-1, with TRBD2 identical over 7 bases. Per the germline V gene, CDR1 is SEHNR and CDR2 is FQNEAQ (reference sequence). The CDR3 covers 15 residues. Trimming cost V 7 bases and J 1 base; bases outside gene matches: 7. CDR3 sequence (DNA): TGTGCCAGCACCCCCAGCGGGGCGTCCTACAATGAGCAGTTCTTC. Amino acids: CASTPSGASYNEQFF.

The gene calls are TRBV6-5 and TRBJ2-1, with TRBD2 identical over 8 bases. CDR3 size: 16 residues. Trimming cost V 5 bases and J 4 bases; bases outside gene matches: 10. Germline CDR1 reads MNHEY; CDR2 reads SVGAGI. The CDR3 DNA sequence: TGTGCCAGCAGTCCTCCGGGACTAGGGGGGTACAATGAGCAGTTCTTC. This codes for CASSPPGLGGYNEQFF.

This clonotype came up a few times. The chain joins TRBV4-3 to TRBJ1-1; D gene ambiguous. The CDR3 is 20 residues long. Trimming pared 0 bases from V and 1 base from J, leaving 24 bases between. Germline lookup yields CDR1 LGHNA and CDR2 YSLEER. The CDR3 DNA reads as TGCGCCAGCAGCCAAGATTTATTCGGCGACACCCTACAACGGAACACTGAAGCTTTCTTT. This gives the protein CASSQDLFGDTLQRNTEAFF.

The chain combines TRBV14 with TRBJ1-1; no clear D. Looked up from germline, CDR1 is SGHDN and CDR2 is FVKESK. Trimming stripped 7 bases from V and 1 base from J, with 25 bases between. The CDR3 spans 18 residues. The CDR3 DNA reads TGTGCCAGCACCTCAAGACCGAGCGGCAGGCCGGCGAACACTGAAGCTTTCTTT. Its translation: CASTSRPSGRPANTEAFF.

This clonotype occurred a few times. This rearrangement joins TRBV10-2 to TRBJ2-3; D possibly corresponds to TRBD1 (6 bases). Germline CDR1 reads WSHSY; CDR2 reads SAAADI. This CDR3 is built from 14 residues. V dropped 6 bases and J dropped 5 bases, with 15 bases sitting between them. CDR3 region: CASSGQPIVDTQYF. The CDR3 nucleotides are TGCGCCAGCAGCGGACAGCCGATTGTAGATACGCAGTATTTT.

Comment on this clonotype: One end of the junction varies from germline; a read error may be responsible. The chain couples TRBV7-7 to TRBJ2-1; the match to TRBD1 covers 8 bases. Germline V lookup: CDR1 SSHAT, CDR2 FNYEAQ (reference sequence). The CDR3 length is 16 residues. CDR3: CASSLRDRIPYNEQFF. CDR3 bases: TGTGCTAGCAGCTTAAGGGACAGGATTCCCTACAATGAGCAGTTCTTC.

The table lists this clonotype with a few counts. The V and J genes are TRBV9 and TRBJ1-1, with no clear D. This CDR3 is 12 amino acids long. The germline CDR1 and CDR2 sequences are SGDLS and YYNGEE. V was clipped by 3 bases and J by 3 bases, with 6 bases between them. For the CDR3, the DNA is TGTGCCAGCAGCGGGGGTGACACTGAAGCTTTCTTT. This sequence encodes CASSGGDTEAFF.

In this sample, this clonotype turned up a few times. This chain uses TRBV2 with TRBJ2-6; possible D gene TRBD1, 6 bases. V lost 10 bases and J lost 2, with 24 bases in between. Germline CDR1 is SNHLY and CDR2 is FYNNEI. The CDR3 spans 18 residues. Here the CDR3 reads CATRGDTQLPTGANVLTF. The CDR3 DNA reads TGTGCCACCAGAGGGGACACCCAATTGCCCACTGGGGCCAACGTCCTGACTTTC.

In this sample, this clonotype turned up a few times. V is TRBV7-3 and J is TRBJ2-3; unclear D gene. CDR1 is SGHTA, CDR2 FQGTGA, per germline. CDR3 length: 15 residues. The V gene lost 6 bases and the J gene lost 0 bases, with 13 bases spanning the gap. DNA for the CDR3: TGTGCCAGCAGTCCCTCCGGGCAGAGCACAGATACGCAGTATTTT. Translated, it gives CASSPSGQSTDTQYF.

CDR3 sequence: CASSLRDMDNEAFF. DNA of the CDR3: TGTGCCAGCAGCCTAAGGGACATGGATAATGAAGCTTTCTTT. The chain joins TRBV13 to TRBJ1-1; D might be TRBD1 (6 bases). Germline CDR1 PRHDT, CDR2 FYEKMQ (reference sequence). The CDR3 totals 14 residues. The V and J ends lost 5 bases and 7 bases respectively, with 17 bases between them.

This clonotype has a handful of counts. The genes are TRBV20-1 and TRBJ2-7; a weak D match, TRBD2 (6 bases). V lost 6 bases to trimming and J lost 0 bases, with 9 bases between them. CDR3 size: 12 residues. Germline loops: CDR1 DFQATT, CDR2 SNEGSKA (reference sequence). The CDR3 is CSAGLSSYEQYV. CDR3 sequence (DNA): TGCAGTGCGGGACTGAGCTCCTACGAGCAGTACGTC.

This clonotype was detected a few times. The CDR3 sequence is CASSAGGPGEDTQYF. CDR3 DNA: TGTGCCAGCAGCGCTGGGGGGCCCGGTGAAGATACGCAGTATTTT. The gene calls are TRBV9 and TRBJ2-3, with D perhaps assigned TRBD1 or TRBD2 (6 bases each). CDR1 is SGDLS and CDR2 is YYNGEE in the germline V gene. The length of the CDR3 is 15 residues. V shed 3 bases and J shed 5 bases, with 16 bases lying between them.

V and J are TRBV20-1 and TRBJ2-3, with 7 bases fitting TRBD1. Unmatched junction bases numbered 13, after V lost 3 bases and J lost 4 bases. This CDR3 region has 16 residues. Per germline, CDR1 DFQATT and CDR2 SNEGSKA (reference sequence). The CDR3 DNA is TGCAGTGCTAGTCTTCAGGAACAGGGGTATGCAGATACGCAGTATTTT. It specifies CSASLQEQGYADTQYF.

Only a few counts were recorded for this clonotype. The V call is TRBV5-1, the J call TRBJ2-5, with a weak D call TRBD2 (6 bases). The CDR3 contains 16 residues. From germline, CDR1 is SGHRS and CDR2 YFSETQ. V lost 4 bases, J lost 5 bases, and 21 bases lay in between. CDR3 amino acids: CASSPPLATGWETQYF. CDR3 in DNA: TGCGCCAGCAGCCCTCCACTAGCCACGGGGTGGGAGACCCAGTACTTC. Supplemented by reference TRBV5-1 and TRBJ2-5, the full variable domain reads KAGVTQTPRYLIKTRGQQVTLSCSPISGHRSVSWYQQTPGQGLQFLFEYFSETQRNKGNFPGRFSGRQFSNSRSEMNVSTLELGDSALYLCASSPPLATGWETQYFGPGTRLLVL.